Below, 13 T cell receptor beta chains from the same sample are listed, as sequenced in a study of blood T cell repertoires in COVID-19. Data came from immunoSEQ multiplex PCR; TCRdb stores just in-frame clones and leaves some out. The sample carries about 150,000 clones, approximately 92% recorded once. The sample comprised peripheral blood. These receptors were obtained from a woman aged 40 to 49 with acute or convalescent COVID-19.

This chain links TRBV6-5 with TRBJ2-2, with 7 bases aligning to TRBD2. With V trimmed by 2 bases and J by 5 bases, 8 bases remained unmatched. This CDR3 has 16 residues. CDR1 is MNHEY, CDR2 SVGAGI, per germline. In DNA, the CDR3 is TGTGCCAGCAGTTACCGGGCGGGAGACGGGACCGGGGAGCTGTTTTTT. It translates to CASSYRAGDGTGELFF.

The chain recombines TRBV19 with TRBJ1-2, with D possibly TRBD1 on 5 matching bases. V dropped 6 bases and J dropped 3 bases, with 29 bases sitting between them. Germline loops: CDR1 LNHDA, CDR2 SQIVND (reference sequence). CDR3 size: 19 residues. CDR3 sequence reads: CASRGLRSSSAGNDYGYTF. For the CDR3, the DNA is TGTGCCAGTAGGGGCCTTCGTTCGTCGAGTGCAGGGAATGACTATGGCTACACCTTC.

As DNA, the CDR3 is TGTGCCTGGAGGGCAGGGTTAAACTATGGCTACACCTTC. Amino acids: CAWRAGLNYGYTF. The chain is built from TRBV30 and TRBJ1-2; tentatively, D is TRBD1 (5 bases). Germline V lookup: CDR1 GTSNPN, CDR2 SVGIG (reference sequence). CDR3 length: 13 amino acids. Between the trimmed V and J ends, which lost 3 bases and 2 bases, there was a span of 10 bases. The whole variable domain, remainder taken from reference TRBV30 and TRBJ1-2, is SQTIHQWPATLVQPVGSPLSLECTVEGTSNPNLYWYRQAAGRGLQLLFYSVGIGQISSEVPQNLSASRPQDRQFILSSKKLLLSDSGFYLCAWRAGLNYGYTFGSGTRLTVV.

The V call is TRBV9, the J call TRBJ2-1; TRBD1 is a possible D gene (5 bases). The germline V gene has CDR1 SGDLS and CDR2 YYNGEE. The CDR3 sequence is 17 residues long. The V end lost 4 bases, the J end lost 2 bases, and 19 bases lay between the germline ends. This CDR3 reads CASSPGQGRFPYNEQFF. In DNA, the CDR3 is TGTGCCAGCAGCCCCGGTCAGGGTCGATTCCCCTACAATGAGCAGTTCTTC.

The chain joins TRBV11-3 to TRBJ1-3; a weak D match, TRBD1 (5 bases). Per the germline V gene, CDR1 is SGHNT and CDR2 is YENEEA. The CDR3 length is 20 residues. Deletions cut 4 bases from V and 0 bases from J, with 25 bases between. The CDR3 protein is CASSSLGYKGAEISGNTIYF. CDR3 coding DNA: TGTGCCAGCAGCTCCCTTGGCTACAAAGGGGCCGAGATCTCTGGAAACACCATATATTTT.

V gene TRBV5-1 combines with J gene TRBJ2-1; the match to TRBD1 covers 11 bases. Germline trimming cut 4 bases from V and 9 bases from J; bases unmatched to any gene: 6. The germline CDR1 and CDR2 sequences are SGHRS and YFSETQ. The CDR3 length is 14 residues. CDR3 amino acids: CASSPRTGGGEQFF. Here the CDR3 DNA reads TGCGCCAGCAGCCCGAGGACAGGGGGCGGTGAGCAGTTCTTC. The whole variable domain, remainder taken from reference TRBV5-1 and TRBJ2-1, is KAGVTQTPRYLIKTRGQQVTLSCSPISGHRSVSWYQQTPGQGLQFLFEYFSETQRNKGNFPGRFSGRQFSNSRSEMNVSTLELGDSALYLCASSPRTGGGEQFFGPGTRLTVL.

This clone showed up just once. This sequence joins TRBV6-5 and TRBJ2-5; 7 bases align to TRBD1. The CDR3 runs 15 residues. J gave up 2 bases and V 5 bases, and 8 bases lay outside the gene matches. CDR1 is MNHEY, CDR2 SVGAGI, per germline. The CDR3 nucleotides are TGTGCCAGCAGTCGAGACCAGGGGGAGCAAGAGACCCAGTACTTC. Amino acid sequence: CASSRDQGEQETQYF.

This clone was detected only a few times. The rearrangement joins TRBV5-1 to TRBJ2-2; the match to TRBD1 covers 7 bases. Trimming at V came to 4 bases and at J to 4 bases, leaving 10 bases not matched to a gene. This CDR3 has 16 amino acids. Per germline, CDR1 SGHRS and CDR2 YFSETQ. The chain's CDR3 is CASSPRGPGGTGELFF. The CDR3 coding sequence is TGCGCCAGCAGCCCGAGGGGGCCCGGTGGCACCGGGGAGCTGTTTTTT.

The chain links TRBV5-1 to TRBJ1-1; 9 bases agree with TRBD1. Losses at the gene ends were 8 bases for V and 4 bases for J; bases not matched to a gene: 9. This CDR3 is built from 14 residues. Germline V gene sequence: CDR1 SGHRS, CDR2 YFSETQ. The CDR3, as DNA: TGCGCCAGAGAGGGACAGGGAGAGGGCACTGAAGCTTTCTTT. It yields the protein CAREGQGEGTEAFF. The full variable domain, in which reference TRBV5-1 and TRBJ1-1 provide the parts outside the CDR3, is KAGVTQTPRYLIKTRGQQVTLSCSPISGHRSVSWYQQTPGQGLQFLFEYFSETQRNKGNFPGRFSGRQFSNSRSEMNVSTLELGDSALYLCAREGQGEGTEAFFGQGTRLTVV.

V gene TRBV7-9 combines with J gene TRBJ1-5; the D gene is possibly TRBD1 (5 bases). Trimming shortened V by 5 bases and J by 5 bases, and 16 bases separated the two germline ends. The CDR3 runs to 15 residues. Per germline, CDR1 SEHNR and CDR2 FQNEAQ (reference sequence). CDR3 region: CASSHIGAGDQPQHF. CDR3 in DNA: TGTGCCAGCAGCCATATAGGGGCGGGGGATCAGCCCCAGCATTTT. The whole variable domain, remainder taken from reference TRBV7-9 and TRBJ1-5, is DTGVSQNPRHKITKRGQNVTFRCDPISEHNRLYWYRQTLGQGPEFLTYFQNEAQLEKSRLLSDRFSAERPKGSFSTLEIQRTEQGDSAMYLCASSHIGAGDQPQHFGDGTRLSIL.

V usage is TRBV5-1 and J usage is TRBJ2-7, with 7 bases aligning to TRBD1. CDR3 length: 14 amino acids. The germline V gene encodes CDR1 SGHRS and CDR2 YFSETQ. Trimming took 4 bases from V and 1 from J; bases not matched to a gene: 5. CDR3 in amino acids: CASSPGTASYEQYF. The CDR3 nucleotides are TGCGCCAGCAGCCCCGGGACAGCTTCCTACGAGCAGTACTTC. Based on the CDR3 plus reference TRBV5-1 and TRBJ2-7, the full variable domain is KAGVTQTPRYLIKTRGQQVTLSCSPISGHRSVSWYQQTPGQGLQFLFEYFSETQRNKGNFPGRFSGRQFSNSRSEMNVSTLELGDSALYLCASSPGTASYEQYFGPGTRLTVT.

CDR3 nucleotides: TGTGCAAGTCGCTTACTAGCGGGAGAACGATACAATGAGCAGTTCTTC. It translates to CASRLLAGERYNEQFF. The gene calls are TRBV12-2 and TRBJ2-1; the DNA was not used to check the table's D call, TRBD2. TRBV12-2 constitutes a pseudogene. The CDR3 sequence is 16 residues long.

The chain uses TRBV11-2 and TRBJ1-4; D not resolved. Germline V CDR1 and CDR2: SGHAT, FQNNGV. CDR3 length: 15 residues. V was trimmed by 0 bases and J by 5 bases, leaving 10 bases between them. The CDR3 loop reads CASSLDLVGNEKLFF. CDR3 bases: TGTGCCAGCAGCTTAGATTTGGTTGGCAATGAAAAACTGTTTTTT.